This T cell receptor beta chain was identified during a study of blood T cell repertoires in COVID-19 (dated by TCRdb to the early 2020s). Study-wide context: The collaborator samples originated in the United States, Italy and Spain and spanned the acute and convalescent phases of COVID-19. The material from the prospective study consisted of cDNA or gDNA derived from T cells, B-cell-depleted T cells, or PBMCs. The samples were drawn from the first 160 participants of the ongoing ImmuneRACE study and from over 950 subjects provided by 6 global collaborators. Where available, HLA class I and class II types were taken from metadata supplied by the sample provider and were not determined by assay-based typing. Sample metadata almost always included a de-identified subject ID, COVID-19 status, age in years and sex. The repertoires were released in a freely available public database meant as a resource for research on the immune response to SARS-CoV-2. Subjects who had been exposed to COVID-19, were actively infected with it, or had recovered from it provided the deeply sampled blood TCRbeta repertoires that made up the dataset. On the study overall, not on this receptor specifically: The quantity of clinical and demographic metadata differed by source and by participant and was supplied without curation.

Whole blood was collected in K2EDTA tubes by collaborating institutions according to the institutions' own protocols. For TCRbeta analysis, collaborators shipped samples as frozen whole blood, isolated PBMCs, or DNA extracted from either of those sample types. About this clone: The antigen this receptor binds is unknown. Per-base qualities were not stored, and no clone one base away is much larger.

V is pruned by 5 bases and J by 0 bases, leaving 11 bases of the junction without a gene match. Sequences SEHNR (CDR1) and FQNEAQ (CDR2) are obtained from the germline V gene (reference sequence). Spanning cysteine to phenylalanine, the CDR3 consists of 18 amino acids. Only the CDR3 region is kept as DNA, spanning 54 bases read in frame from base 1. The immunoSEQ Assay, a bias-controlled multiplex PCR, was used to amplify TCRbeta CDR3 regions from genomic DNA. Per the source publication's procedure: Within the assay, amplification of reference gene primers was used to estimate how many nucleated cells each sample contained. Sequence reads were collapsed and filtered to measure the absolute abundance of every unique TCRbeta CDR3 rearrangement. Productive Simpson clonality was computed per sample as the square root of Simpson's diversity index over productive rearrangements. The source is immuneACCESS, and TCRdb retained only in-frame sequences with V and J called. Part of the clones is not carried over; for the studies checked, unresolved V genes explain less than half of this, and the remainder is unexplained. The V and J calls and clone size are taken from that table; D and trimming were inferred from the DNA. The sample includes about 74,000 clones, with roughly 79% observed a single time. The ten largest clones capture roughly 21% of the sample.

Recombination connected TRBV7-9 to TRBJ1-1; 11 junctional bases match TRBD1. The sequencing input was peripheral blood. This TCR was recovered from a man in his 70s with acute or convalescent COVID-19. The DNA reads as follows: TGTGCCAGCAGCACCCAGGACAGGGGGCTTGCCTTGAACACTGAAGCTTTCTTT. Translated, it gives CASSTQDRGLALNTEAFF.